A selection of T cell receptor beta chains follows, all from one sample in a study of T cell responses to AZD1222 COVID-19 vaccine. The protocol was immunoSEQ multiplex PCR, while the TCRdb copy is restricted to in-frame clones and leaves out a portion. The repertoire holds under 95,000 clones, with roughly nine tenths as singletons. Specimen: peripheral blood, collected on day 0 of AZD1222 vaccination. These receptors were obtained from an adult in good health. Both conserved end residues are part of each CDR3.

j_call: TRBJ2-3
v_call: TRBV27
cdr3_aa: CASSCKGANTDTQYF

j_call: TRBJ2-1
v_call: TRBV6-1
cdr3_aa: CASSETTSGFYNEQFF

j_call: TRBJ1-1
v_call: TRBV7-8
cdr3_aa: CASSLAGRNTEAFF

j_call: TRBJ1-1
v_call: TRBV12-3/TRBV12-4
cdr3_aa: CASTLGGAAEAFF

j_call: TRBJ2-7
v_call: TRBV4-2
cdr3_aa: CASSQEGGYEQYF

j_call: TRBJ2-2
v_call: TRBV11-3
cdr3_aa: CASSWTGQANTGELFF

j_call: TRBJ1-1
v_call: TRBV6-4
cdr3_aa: CASSDKTGGNTEAFF

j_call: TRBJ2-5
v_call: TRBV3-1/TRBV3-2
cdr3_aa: CASSQVQETQYF

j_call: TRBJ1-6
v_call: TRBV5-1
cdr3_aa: CASSLDRSSYNSPLHF

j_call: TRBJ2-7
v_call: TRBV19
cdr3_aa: CASSMQAGKLAYEQYF